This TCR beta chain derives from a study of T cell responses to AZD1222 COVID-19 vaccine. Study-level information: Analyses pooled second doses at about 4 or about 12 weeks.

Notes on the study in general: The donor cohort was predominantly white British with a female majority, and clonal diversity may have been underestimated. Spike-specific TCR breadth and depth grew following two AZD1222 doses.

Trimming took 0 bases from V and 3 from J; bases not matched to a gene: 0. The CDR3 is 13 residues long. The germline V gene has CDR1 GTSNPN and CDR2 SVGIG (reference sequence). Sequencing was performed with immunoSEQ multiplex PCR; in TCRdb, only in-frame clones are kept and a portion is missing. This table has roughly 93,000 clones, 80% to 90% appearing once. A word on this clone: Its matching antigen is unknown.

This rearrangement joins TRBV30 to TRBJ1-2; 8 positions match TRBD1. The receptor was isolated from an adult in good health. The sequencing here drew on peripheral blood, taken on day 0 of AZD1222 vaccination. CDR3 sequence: CAWSVDRDYGYTF. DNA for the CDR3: TGTGCCTGGAGTGTGGACAGGGACTATGGCTACACCTTC.